This T cell receptor (beta chain) was obtained from a study of early T cells in non-severe SARS-CoV-2 infection. The wider study: The authors sequenced bulk RNA from unsorted whole blood, leaving chains unpaired.

The sample holds a few counts of this clonotype. Its target is unknown. Trimming shortened V by 1 base and J by 4 bases, and 12 bases separated the two germline ends. CDR1 and CDR2 from the germline V gene are LGHDT and YNNKEL (reference sequence). This CDR3 has 15 amino acids. Findings and limits, study-wide: VDJdb-based annotation leaned toward anti-spike CD8 responses and missed private and CD4 specificities.

Unique molecular identifiers (one per individual cDNA molecule) were attached. TCRdb re-derived calls from the 5' RACE reads in MiXCR, one entry per CDR3 protein. This table holds around 77,000 distinct CDR3 sequences, roughly 5.3% found once. The sample here was whole blood, taken at baseline. This chain uses TRBV3-1 with TRBJ2-3, with D perhaps being TRBD1 or TRBD2 (5 bases each). This receptor was identified in an adult who was a healthcare worker with PCR-confirmed SARS-CoV-2 infection or an uninfected control (not recorded which). DNA for the CDR3: TGTGCCAGCAGCCAAGGGGACCGGTTGTCAGATACGCAGTATTTT. Translating it yields CASSQGDRLSDTQYF.